The entry below gives a single T cell receptor (beta chain) sequence along with its context. Its target is not known. These data are taken from a study of identical twins. Points from the study as a whole: The abundant beta clonotypes from cord blood had fewer insertions, and memory repertoires had none of this.

There are 14 residues in the CDR3. From germline, CDR1 is SGHKS and CDR2 YYEKEE (reference sequence). V lost 3 bases and J 7 bases, leaving 13 bases between the germline ends. Each CDR3 protein is one row after TCRdb ran MiXCR on the 5' RACE reads. The sample comprises hundreds of thousands of distinct CDR3 sequences, around 21% of which are singletons, and about 4.5% rests with the top ten. With no exceptions, donors were healthy Caucasians. The data were also submitted as part of a second study, on T cells expressing NK-cell markers. Per that paper: Each of 6 or 7 donors carried dominant NKG2C+ clonotypes accounting for about 1.0-8% of CD8+ T cells.

Sequencing used PBMCs. The source of this sequence is a woman aged 18-35 years in good health. The chain carries TRBV5-5 and TRBJ2-2, with unresolved D. The DNA of the CDR3 is TGTGCCAGCAGCTCTCGACTCCTCTGCGGGGAGCTGTTTTTT. This encodes CASSSRLLCGELFF.